A selection of T cell receptor beta chains follows, all from one sample in a study of blood T cell repertoires in COVID-19. The repertoire was sequenced with immunoSEQ multiplex PCR; TCRdb's copy has only in-frame clones and lacks some. The table lists approximately 270,000 clones, 86% of them singletons, with around 8.8% in the top ten. Source material: peripheral blood. These receptors were obtained from a man aged 35-49 years with active or convalescent COVID-19. Each CDR3 is given with its conserved first and last residue. The listing skips clone size in some rows; elsewhere it reads once, few, many or a size class.

v_call,j_call,cdr3_length,clone_size,cdr3_aa
TRBV19,TRBJ1-6,14,.,CASRQAGQNSPLHF
TRBV6-5,TRBJ1-5,14,.,CASSTQGYRQPQHF
TRBV6-1,TRBJ2-1,15,.,CASSELAGGYNEQFF
TRBV3-1/TRBV3-2,TRBJ1-5,15,.,CASSPRQGSNQPQHF
TRBV30,TRBJ2-7,10,.,CAWSGDEQYF
TRBV20-1,TRBJ2-3,11,.,CSATGTDTQYF
TRBV5-1,TRBJ1-4,17,.,CASSLSGQGGSFEKLFF
TRBV7-3,TRBJ2-3,16,.,CASSPTVSLFTDTQYF
TRBV5-1,TRBJ2-3,16,once,CASSVAGQFRADTQYF
TRBV7-9,TRBJ2-1,14,.,CASSLDGDYNEQFF
TRBV6-1,TRBJ1-3,16,.,CASSQERQGRGNTIYF
TRBV5-4,TRBJ2-6,16,.,CASSLAGISGANVLTF
TRBV5-1,TRBJ2-3,16,.,CASSTSTGTYTDTQYF
TRBV7-2,TRBJ2-5,15,.,CASSFGGGGRETQYF
TRBV27,TRBJ1-2,14,.,CASSLGTGEYGYTF
TRBV7-2,TRBJ1-6,15,.,CASRLGQGAFSPLHF
TRBV7-3,TRBJ2-3,17,.,CASSSSPKAGSTDTQYF
TRBV27,TRBJ2-7,14,.,CASGALSNPWEQYF
TRBV24-1,TRBJ2-1,13,.,CATSRRAYNEQFF
TRBV7-6,TRBJ2-2,16,few,CASRPNRTTAAGELFF
TRBV7-9,TRBJ2-7,13,.,CASSGGTTYEQYF
TRBV28,TRBJ2-3,16,.,CASNHPGGSSTDTQYF
TRBV3-1/TRBV3-2,TRBJ1-4,16,.,CASSQDRGTGYEKLFF
TRBV9,TRBJ1-6,16,.,CASSMSGTGHNSPLHF
TRBV11-2,TRBJ2-3,15,.,CASSLVGHPTDTQYF
TRBV2,TRBJ2-2,15,.,CASGRQGKYDGELFF
TRBV5-4,TRBJ2-2,13,.,CASSGTGTGELFF
TRBV11-2,TRBJ1-1,14,.,CASSSGQGNTEAFF
TRBV4-1,TRBJ2-1,15,few,CASSRGLAGGNEQFF
TRBV27,TRBJ1-6,14,.,CASRERVVYSPLHF
TRBV9,TRBJ2-2,15,few,CASSVDSGTTGELFF
TRBV4-1,TRBJ1-6,18,once,CASSHERDGHSGRSPLHF
TRBV3-1/TRBV3-2,TRBJ1-6,13,.,CASSSFRNSPLHF
TRBV19,TRBJ2-1,14,.,CASGDWSSYNEQFF
TRBV28,TRBJ2-5,11,.,CASTRGETQYF
TRBV30,TRBJ1-1,13,.,CAWRQFSDTEAFF
TRBV5-6,TRBJ2-3,13,.,CASRSTGADTQYF
TRBV28,TRBJ2-5,15,.,CASSSPGTSQGTQYF
TRBV19,TRBJ1-5,17,.,CASSPNNPTGIDQPQHF
TRBV6-1,TRBJ1-1,17,.,CASSDYRTNPLNTEAFF
TRBV2,TRBJ2-2,11,.,CASRIQGELFF
TRBV5-4,TRBJ2-3,14,.,CASSFLAGGNTQYF
TRBV3-1/TRBV3-2,TRBJ1-6,16,.,CASSQAGGRFNSPLHF
TRBV11-3,TRBJ1-1,15,.,CASSSWDRVGAEAFF
TRBV6-5,TRBJ1-5,14,few,CASSPQVINQPQHF
TRBV2,TRBJ1-5,15,.,CASSEALGGRQPQHF
TRBV28,TRBJ1-4,13,few,CASLQGGIEKLFF
TRBV11-2,TRBJ2-5,12,.,CASSLALETQYF
TRBV27,TRBJ1-2,13,.,CASSFRANYGYTF
TRBV19,TRBJ2-1,16,.,CASSQSPGTSGSGQFF
TRBV29-1,TRBJ2-1,12,once,CSKTGTYNEQFF
TRBV7-9,TRBJ2-1,15,.,CASSWTSGAYNEQFF
TRBV3-1/TRBV3-2,TRBJ1-2,13,.,CASSQTGIYGYTF